This TCR beta chain stems from a study of blood T cell repertoires in COVID-19. Study processing details: Nucleated cell counts were estimated from reference gene primer amplification. The assay was immunoSEQ multiplex PCR, and TCRdb's table has in-frame clones only and misses some. The DNA was the basis for D and trimming; V, J and clone size are from that table. Among roughly 400,000 clones listed, roughly 86% were seen once. With 2 bases removed from V and 2 bases from J, the gap between germline ends came to 7 bases. Germline V gene sequence: CDR1 SQVTM, CDR2 ANQGSEA. The CDR3 runs to 12 residues.

The sequencing input was PBMCs or T cells enriched from blood (not recorded which). The source of this sequence is a woman aged 30 to 39 who had recovered from COVID-19. The gene calls are TRBV29-1 and TRBJ2-7; no reliable D call. The CDR3 here is CSVEQETYEQYF. In DNA form, the CDR3 reads TGCAGCGTTGAACAGGAAACCTACGAGCAGTACTTC.